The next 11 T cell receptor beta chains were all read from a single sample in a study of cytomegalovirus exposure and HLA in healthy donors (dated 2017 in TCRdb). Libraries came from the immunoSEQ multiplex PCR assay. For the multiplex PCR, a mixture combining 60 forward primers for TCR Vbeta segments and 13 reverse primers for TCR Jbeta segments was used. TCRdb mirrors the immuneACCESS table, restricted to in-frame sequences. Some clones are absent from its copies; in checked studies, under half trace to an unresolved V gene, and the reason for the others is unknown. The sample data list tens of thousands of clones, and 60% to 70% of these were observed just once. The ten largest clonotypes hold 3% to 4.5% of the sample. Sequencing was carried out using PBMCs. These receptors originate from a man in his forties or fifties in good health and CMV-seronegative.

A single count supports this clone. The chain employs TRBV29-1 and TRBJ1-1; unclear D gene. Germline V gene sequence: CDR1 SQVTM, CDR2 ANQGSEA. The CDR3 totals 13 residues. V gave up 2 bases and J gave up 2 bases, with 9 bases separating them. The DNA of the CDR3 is TGCAGCGTTGAACGAGGGTTCAACACTGAAGCTTTCTTT. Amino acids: CSVERGFNTEAFF.

In DNA form, the CDR3 reads TGTGCCAGCAGCCCCCGGACAGGGGTAGATCCCGGGGAGCTGTTTTTT. Translation: CASSPRTGVDPGELFF. The chain joins TRBV9 to TRBJ2-2; TRBD1 agrees at 9 bases. Germline CDR1 and CDR2: SGDLS and YYNGEE. After removal of 4 bases from V and 6 bases from J, the junction contained 10 bases not matched to a gene. The CDR3 spans 16 residues. The full variable domain, rest sourced from reference TRBV9 and TRBJ2-2, is DSGVTQTPKHLITATGQRVTLRCSPRSGDLSVYWYQQSLDQGLQFLIQYYNGEERAKGNILERFSAQQFPDLHSELNLSSLELGDSALYFCASSPRTGVDPGELFFGEGSRLTVL.

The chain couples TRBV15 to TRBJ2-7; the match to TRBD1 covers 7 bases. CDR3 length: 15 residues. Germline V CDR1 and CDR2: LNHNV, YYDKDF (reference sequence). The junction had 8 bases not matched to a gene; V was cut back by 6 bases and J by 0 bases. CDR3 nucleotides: TGTGCCACCAGGGATCAACAGGGGAGCTCCTACGAGCAGTACTTC. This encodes CATRDQQGSSYEQYF.

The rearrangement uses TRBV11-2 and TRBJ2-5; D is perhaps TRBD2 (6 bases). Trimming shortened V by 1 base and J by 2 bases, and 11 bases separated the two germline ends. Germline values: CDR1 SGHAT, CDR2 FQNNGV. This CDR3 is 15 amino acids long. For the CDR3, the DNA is TGTGCCAGCAGCTTAGGGTTGGCGGGGCAAGAGACCCAGTACTTC. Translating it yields CASSLGLAGQETQYF.

The DNA of the CDR3 is TGCGCCAGCAGCTGGGGGAGGGGGGGCCGAGATACGCAGTATTTT. Its protein is CASSWGRGGRDTQYF. V usage is TRBV5-1 and J usage is TRBJ2-3; a weak D match, TRBD2 (7 bases). The CDR3 runs to 15 residues. Germline V CDR1 and CDR2: SGHRS, YFSETQ. Trimming shortened V by 3 bases and J by 5 bases, and 16 bases separated the two germline ends.

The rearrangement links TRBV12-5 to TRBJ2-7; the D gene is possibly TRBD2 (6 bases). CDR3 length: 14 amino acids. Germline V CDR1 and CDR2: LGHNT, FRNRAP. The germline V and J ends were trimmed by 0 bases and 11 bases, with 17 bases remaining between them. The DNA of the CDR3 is TGTGCTAGTGGTTTGGTACGCGTCCGGGGGAGTGAGTACTTC. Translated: CASGLVRVRGSEYF.

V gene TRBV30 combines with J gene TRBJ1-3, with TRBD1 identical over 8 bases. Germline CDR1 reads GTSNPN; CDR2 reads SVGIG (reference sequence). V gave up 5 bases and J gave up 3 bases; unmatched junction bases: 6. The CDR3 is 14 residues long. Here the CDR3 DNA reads TGTGCCTGGGGACAGGGCGAATTTGGAAACACCATATATTTT. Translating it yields CAWGQGEFGNTIYF.

CDR3 in DNA: TGTGCCAGCAGTTTATCGAGGGCCTCAGAGCAGTTCTTC. It codes for CASSLSRASEQFF. J is TRBJ2-1 and V is TRBV27; weak D call: TRBD2 (5 bases). CDR3 size: 13 residues. Trimming removed 0 bases at V and 10 bases at J, with 10 bases between. CDR1 is MNHEY, CDR2 SMNVEV, per germline (reference sequence).

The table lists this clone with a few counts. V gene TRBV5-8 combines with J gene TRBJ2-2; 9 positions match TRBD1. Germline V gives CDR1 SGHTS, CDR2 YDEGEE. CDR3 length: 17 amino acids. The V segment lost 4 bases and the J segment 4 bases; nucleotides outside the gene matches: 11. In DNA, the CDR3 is TGTGCCAGCAGCGTAACAGGGGGCGCGGGGAGCACCGGGGAGCTGTTTTTT. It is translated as CASSVTGGAGSTGELFF.

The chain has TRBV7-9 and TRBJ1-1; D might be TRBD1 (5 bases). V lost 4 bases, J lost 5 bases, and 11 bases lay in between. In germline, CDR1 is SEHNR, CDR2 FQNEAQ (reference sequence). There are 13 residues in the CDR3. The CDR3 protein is CASSSGGWTEAFF. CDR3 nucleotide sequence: TGTGCCAGCAGCTCGGGGGGTTGGACTGAAGCTTTCTTT. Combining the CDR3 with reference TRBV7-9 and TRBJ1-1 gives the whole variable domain DTGVSQNPRHKITKRGQNVTFRCDPISEHNRLYWYRQTLGQGPEFLTYFQNEAQLEKSRLLSDRFSAERPKGSFSTLEIQRTEQGDSAMYLCASSSGGWTEAFFGQGTRLTVV.

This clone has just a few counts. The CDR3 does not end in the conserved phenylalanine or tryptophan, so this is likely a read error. This chain's CDR3 is CAWSAGQDNSPLHV. The DNA of the CDR3 is TGTGCCTGGAGTGCCGGCCAGGATAATTCACCCCTCCACGTT. The chain joins TRBV30 to TRBJ1-6; no firm D call. CDR1 GTSNPN and CDR2 SVGIG come from the germline V gene (reference sequence). This CDR3 has 14 amino acids. Trimming stripped 1 base from V and 5 bases from J, with 9 bases between.